The 3 T cell receptor beta chains listed next were all sequenced from one sample in a study of response to subunit inactivated influenza vaccine. Each CDR3 protein is one row after TCRdb ran MiXCR on the RT-PCR reads. The data show about 160,000 distinct CDR3 sequences, about a tenth seen once. The input for sequencing was non-naive T cells sorted from PBMCs, taken 45 days after vaccination. The receptors stem from a man aged 50 or older who received an inactivated influenza vaccine.

This clonotype has only a few counts. CDR3 nucleotide sequence: TGTGCCACCAGCACAATGGGGGATACGCAGTATTTT. It codes for CATSTMGDTQYF. This chain uses TRBV24-1 with TRBJ2-3; D gene uncertain. V was pared by 7 bases and J by 6 bases, with 10 bases between. The CDR3 is 12 residues long. Germline V gene sequence: CDR1 KGHDR, CDR2 SFDVKD.

This clonotype occurred many times. This chain connects TRBV6-1 to TRBJ1-2; D is undetermined. The CDR3 has 15 residues. With 6 bases removed from V and 3 bases from J, the gap between germline ends came to 17 bases. Germline CDR1 MNHNS, CDR2 SASEGT. The CDR3 DNA sequence: TGTGCCAGCAGGCGAGAAGGAACGCGGGACTATGGCTACACCTTC. It yields the protein CASRREGTRDYGYTF.

The chain recombines TRBV12-2 with TRBJ1-5; the listed D gene, TRBD1, was not tested against the DNA. TRBV12-2 is recorded as a pseudogene. The CDR3 totals 15 residues. In DNA, the CDR3 is TGTGCAAGTCGCCCCGGGACGGAAACCAATCAGCCCCAGCATTTT. Encoded protein: CASRPGTETNQPQHF.